These T cell receptor beta chains were read from a single sample in a study of blood T cells in healthy people across ages. TCRdb analysed the 5' RACE reads with MiXCR anew, one entry per CDR3 protein. This table has around 1,100,000 distinct CDR3 sequences, more than 30% appearing once. The sample consisted of blood. Receptors originate from a man younger than 30 in good health. The CDR3 runs from the conserved cysteine through the conserved F or W. Size is stated for part of the rows, as once, few or many counts, or as a class when the clone is expanded.

clone size: few
CDR3 length: 15
J gene: TRBJ2-5
V gene: TRBV9
CDR3 protein: CASSPQDIVQETQYF

clone size: .
CDR3 length: 9
J gene: TRBJ1-4
V gene: TRBV24-1
CDR3 protein: CATNEKLFF

clone size: few
CDR3 length: 13
J gene: TRBJ2-5
V gene: TRBV20-1
CDR3 protein: CSATGTRFATQYF

clone size: .
CDR3 length: 13
J gene: TRBJ1-4
V gene: TRBV20-1
CDR3 protein: CSASSDRDEKLFF

clone size: many
CDR3 length: 13
J gene: TRBJ1-1
V gene: TRBV7-9
CDR3 protein: CASSLFGNTEAFF

clone size: .
CDR3 length: 15
J gene: TRBJ1-1
V gene: TRBV4-2
CDR3 protein: CASSQALVVTPQAFF

clone size: once
CDR3 length: 13
J gene: TRBJ1-1
V gene: TRBV7-8
CDR3 protein: CASSPGQGDEAFF

clone size: .
CDR3 length: 16
J gene: TRBJ2-3
V gene: TRBV5-1
CDR3 protein: CASSTRTGVPPDTQYF

clone size: .
CDR3 length: 15
J gene: TRBJ1-4
V gene: TRBV6-6
CDR3 protein: CASSYARDRGEKLFF

clone size: many
CDR3 length: 13
J gene: TRBJ1-2
V gene: TRBV5-1
CDR3 protein: CASSPKTGYGYTF

clone size: .
CDR3 length: 14
J gene: TRBJ1-1
V gene: TRBV12-3/TRBV12-4
CDR3 protein: CASSLFSLNTEAFF

clone size: .
CDR3 length: 19
J gene: TRBJ2-7
V gene: TRBV7-9
CDR3 protein: CASSTYKSNRGQIFNEQYF

clone size: .
CDR3 length: 15
J gene: TRBJ2-3
V gene: TRBV20-1
CDR3 protein: CSASSQRGVADTQYF

clone size: few
CDR3 length: 15
J gene: TRBJ1-2
V gene: TRBV4-2
CDR3 protein: CASSQDSSANYGYTF

clone size: few
CDR3 length: 15
J gene: TRBJ1-5
V gene: TRBV9
CDR3 protein: CASTPGTGFYQPQHF

clone size: few
CDR3 length: 13
J gene: TRBJ1-5
V gene: TRBV4-1
CDR3 protein: CASSQLRSQPQHF

clone size: few
CDR3 length: 11
J gene: TRBJ2-5
V gene: TRBV5-1
CDR3 protein: CASSFSWEQYF

clone size: .
CDR3 length: 15
J gene: TRBJ2-1
V gene: TRBV12-5
CDR3 protein: CASGYGTSGRNEQFF

clone size: few
CDR3 length: 13
J gene: .
V gene: TRBV10-2
CDR3 protein: CASSDLARETQYF

clone size: .
CDR3 length: 15
J gene: TRBJ1-2
V gene: TRBV12-3/TRBV12-4
CDR3 protein: CASSLDGDSHYGHTF

clone size: once
CDR3 length: 13
J gene: TRBJ1-1
V gene: TRBV9
CDR3 protein: CASSTGSSTEAFF

clone size: .
CDR3 length: 16
J gene: TRBJ2-7
V gene: TRBV10-3
CDR3 protein: CAISSTDRGLSGEQYF

clone size: .
CDR3 length: 15
J gene: TRBJ2-7
V gene: TRBV20-1
CDR3 protein: CSAGEPGYSYNEQYF

clone size: .
CDR3 length: 14
J gene: TRBJ1-1
V gene: TRBV20-1
CDR3 protein: CSVNPRRDTGEAFF

clone size: few
CDR3 length: 14
J gene: TRBJ2-3
V gene: TRBV12-3/TRBV12-4
CDR3 protein: CASSWAGGADTQYF

clone size: few
CDR3 length: 15
J gene: TRBJ2-1
V gene: TRBV20-1
CDR3 protein: CGARDDRSLGAEQFF

clone size: few
CDR3 length: 15
J gene: TRBJ1-1
V gene: TRBV6-6
CDR3 protein: CASRNPGPLNTEAFF

clone size: .
CDR3 length: 14
J gene: TRBJ1-2
V gene: TRBV3-1
CDR3 protein: CASSHRDRFYGYTF

clone size: .
CDR3 length: 16
J gene: TRBJ1-1
V gene: TRBV20-1
CDR3 protein: CSARDRDRRMNTEAFF

clone size: .
CDR3 length: 12
J gene: TRBJ1-1
V gene: TRBV2
CDR3 protein: CASRRRETEAFF

clone size: .
CDR3 length: 14
J gene: TRBJ2-2
V gene: TRBV14
CDR3 protein: CASSDQEGYGELFF

clone size: .
CDR3 length: 16
J gene: TRBJ2-1
V gene: TRBV6-2/TRBV6-3
CDR3 protein: CASSYASGTGTNEQFF

clone size: few
CDR3 length: 13
J gene: .
V gene: TRBV10-3
CDR3 protein: CAISERAYNEQYF

clone size: once
CDR3 length: 15
J gene: TRBJ2-1
V gene: TRBV20-1
CDR3 protein: CSAHDPGLVPNEQFF

clone size: few
CDR3 length: 15
J gene: TRBJ2-3
V gene: TRBV20-1
CDR3 protein: CSAGRLAGITDTQYF

clone size: few
CDR3 length: 15
J gene: TRBJ2-2
V gene: TRBV12-3/TRBV12-4
CDR3 protein: CASRPAAANTGELFF

clone size: .
CDR3 length: 13
J gene: TRBJ2-7
V gene: TRBV5-6
CDR3 protein: CASRKGAVYEQYF

clone size: .
CDR3 length: 15
J gene: TRBJ1-4
V gene: TRBV2
CDR3 protein: CASSGGPQSNEKLFF

clone size: .
CDR3 length: 13
J gene: TRBJ1-2
V gene: TRBV6-5
CDR3 protein: CATTGPPNYGYTF

clone size: few
CDR3 length: 15
J gene: TRBJ2-5
V gene: TRBV4-3
CDR3 protein: CASSQDEGPGETQYF

clone size: few
CDR3 length: 17
J gene: TRBJ2-1
V gene: TRBV4-3
CDR3 protein: CASSPHLPAGVDNEQFF

clone size: .
CDR3 length: 11
J gene: TRBJ2-5
V gene: TRBV10-3
CDR3 protein: CAISELETQYF

clone size: few
CDR3 length: 12
J gene: TRBJ1-1
V gene: TRBV29-1
CDR3 protein: CSSLGPNTEAFF

clone size: .
CDR3 length: 16
J gene: TRBJ2-5
V gene: TRBV12-3/TRBV12-4
CDR3 protein: CASSADRDLGQEIQYF

clone size: .
CDR3 length: 15
J gene: TRBJ1-1
V gene: TRBV18
CDR3 protein: CASSPSAEVNTEAFF

clone size: .
CDR3 length: 14
J gene: TRBJ1-2
V gene: TRBV7-9
CDR3 protein: CASSLEAFSYGYTF

clone size: .
CDR3 length: 14
J gene: TRBJ2-1
V gene: TRBV7-7
CDR3 protein: CASSFSRESNEQFF

clone size: few
CDR3 length: 15
J gene: TRBJ2-7
V gene: TRBV10-3
CDR3 protein: CAISPDRVKAHEQYF

clone size: once
CDR3 length: 14
J gene: TRBJ2-4
V gene: TRBV30
CDR3 protein: CAWTLGQGVQEQYF

clone size: .
CDR3 length: 16
J gene: TRBJ2-7
V gene: TRBV6-5
CDR3 protein: CASSYSRLAGNYEQYF

clone size: .
CDR3 length: 15
J gene: TRBJ2-5
V gene: TRBV10-3
CDR3 protein: CAISEFKGQQETQYF

clone size: .
CDR3 length: 16
J gene: TRBJ2-1
V gene: TRBV21-1
CDR3 protein: CASSKERGLEYNEQFF

clone size: .
CDR3 length: 14
J gene: TRBJ1-2
V gene: TRBV5-6
CDR3 protein: CASTLDRSNYGYTF

clone size: .
CDR3 length: 14
J gene: TRBJ2-7
V gene: TRBV7-2
CDR3 protein: CASSLTRGPTEQYF

clone size: few
CDR3 length: 20
J gene: TRBJ2-1
V gene: TRBV10-3
CDR3 protein: CAIRGEWRTSGESSYNEQFF